This TCR beta chain was identified in a study of blood T cell repertoires in COVID-19 (dated by TCRdb to about 2020). At the level of the whole study: Samples from collaborators originated in the United States, Italy and Spain and spanned both the acute and convalescent phases of COVID-19. The material from the prospective study consisted of cDNA or gDNA derived from T cells, B-cell-depleted T cells, or PBMCs. Subjects who had been exposed to COVID-19, were actively infected with it, or had recovered from it provided the deeply sampled blood TCRbeta repertoires that made up the dataset. A freely available public database, intended as a resource for researchers studying the immune response to SARS-CoV-2, is where the repertoires were released. The samples were drawn from two sources: the first 160 participants of the ongoing ImmuneRACE study, and fewer than 1,500 subjects contributed by 6 global collaborators. The sample metadata nearly always contained a de-identified subject ID, COVID-19 status, age in years and sex. Where available, HLA class I and class II types were taken from metadata supplied by the sample provider and were not determined by assay-based typing.

CDR1 is given as LGHDT and CDR2 as YNNKEL, both from the germline V gene (reference sequence). The germline V and J ends show losses of 0 bases and 2 bases respectively, and no gene match explains 11 bases of the junction. The CDR3 sequence holds 19 residues, the cysteine and phenylalanine included. The DNA shown is the 57-base CDR3, in frame from base 1. The paper's findings and limits, for the study overall: How much clinical and demographic metadata was included differed by source and by participant, and the metadata was provided uncurated.

As regards this clone: There is no known antigen for this receptor. Base qualities were left out, and no much larger clone turns up one base away.

Collaborating institutions collected whole blood in K2EDTA tubes following their own protocols. For TCRbeta analysis, collaborators shipped samples as frozen whole blood, isolated PBMCs, or DNA extracted from either of those sample types. The immunoSEQ Assay, a bias-controlled multiplex PCR, was used to amplify TCRbeta CDR3 regions from genomic DNA. The authors' pipeline ran thus. Nucleated cell counts per sample were estimated from amplification of reference gene primers within the assay. To quantify the absolute abundance of each unique TCRbeta CDR3 rearrangement, sequence reads were collapsed and filtered. For each sample, productive Simpson clonality was calculated as the square root of Simpson's diversity index over productive rearrangements. The clones in this table, taken by TCRdb from immuneACCESS, are in-frame only. Not every clone is retained; where verified, under half of the shortfall comes from an unresolved V gene, and the cause of the rest is unknown. That table furnishes V, J and clone size, whereas the DNA furnished D and trimming. The sample contains 90,000 to 130,000 clones, under 75% of them found a single time. In total, the top ten clones hold 7.6% of the sample.

This chain is built from TRBV3-1 (or the pseudogene TRBV3-2) and TRBJ1-3, and 9 junction bases match TRBD1. The source material was peripheral blood. This receptor was obtained from a woman in her fifties or sixties with acute or convalescent COVID-19. CDR3 protein: CASSQDHPPGTGPGNTIYF. At the DNA level, the sequence is TGTGCCAGCAGCCAAGATCACCCCCCGGGGACAGGGCCTGGAAACACCATATATTTT.